This passage covers 17 T cell receptor beta chains from one sample sequenced in a study of T-cell reconstitution after alpha-beta-depleted transplantation in children (dated by TCRdb to 2016 to 2017). What this sample's treatment or condition label stands for: allogeneic hematopoietic cell transplantation with graft depleted of TCRalphabeta T cells and CD19 B cells. The library was generated by PCR. Sequencer: Illumina HiSeq 2500. TCR libraries were prepared with molecular barcoding, using unique molecular identifiers to normalize TCRbeta repertoire quantification. TCRdb applied fastp at Q25 and MiXCR to the public reads, then kept only in-frame beta chains. When rows share a CDR3 protein, they turn into one entry using the most common DNA and genes. Present in this sample are 200,000 to 250,000 distinct CDR3 sequences, about 7% of which were seen just once. The ten largest clonotypes hold around 5% of the sample.

The sample in question was PBMCs, obtained before TCRalphabeta/CD19-depleted stem cell transplant. The receptors derive from a boy aged 2 to 10 with acute lymphoblastic leukemia, due to receive a stem cell transplant.

This clonotype was picked up a small number of times. The CDR3 sequence is CASSLDRDGDEQFF. The CDR3 DNA reads as TGTGCCAGCAGCTTGGACAGGGACGGCGATGAGCAGTTCTTC. The chain couples TRBV7-9 to TRBJ2-1, with 8 bases matching TRBD1. With 3 bases clipped from V and 8 bases from J, the junction kept 6 bases outside the gene matches. The CDR3 is 14 amino acids. Germline V CDR1 and CDR2: SEHNR, FQNEAQ (reference sequence).

The table lists this clonotype with many counts. The chain's CDR3 is CASSSTGVWEQYF. CDR3 in DNA: TGTGCCAGCAGCTCCACAGGGGTCTGGGAGCAGTACTTC. V usage is TRBV7-2 and J usage is TRBJ2-7, with 7 bases matching TRBD1. The CDR3 length is 13 residues. Unmatched junction bases numbered 7, after V lost 4 bases and J lost 7 bases. Germline values: CDR1 SGHTA, CDR2 FQGNSA. Filled out from reference TRBV7-2 and TRBJ2-7, the complete variable domain reads GAGVSQSPSNKVTEKGKDVELRCDPISGHTALYWYRQSLGQGLEFLIYFQGNSAPDKSGLPSDRFSAERTGGSVSTLTIQRTQQEDSAVYLCASSSTGVWEQYFGPGTRLTVT.

V gene TRBV12-3 or TRBV12-4 combines with J gene TRBJ1-5, with TRBD1 as a possible D gene (5 bases). This CDR3 contains 17 residues. The V and J ends lost 5 bases and 4 bases respectively, with 21 bases between them. CDR3: CASSMGRGVVANQPQHF. The CDR3 DNA follows: TGTGCCAGCAGTATGGGACGAGGGGTGGTAGCGAATCAGCCCCAGCATTTT.

The V and J genes are TRBV7-9 and TRBJ1-6; D gene ambiguous. The CDR3 sequence is 14 residues long. Deletions cut 5 bases from V and 8 bases from J, with 13 bases between. Germline assignment: CDR1 SEHNR and CDR2 FQNEAQ (reference sequence). CDR3 sequence: CASSPGDYYSPLHF. CDR3 sequence (DNA): TGTGCCAGCAGCCCGGGTGATTATTATTCACCCCTCCACTTT.

This clonotype has ten or more counts. This may come from a read error, since a much larger clone is one base off. The J gene is TRBJ2-1, the V gene TRBV5-4, with 8 nucleotides matching TRBD1. The germline V gene has CDR1 SGHNT and CDR2 YYREEE (reference sequence). This CDR3 has 15 residues. Trimming at V came to 5 bases and at J to 2 bases, leaving 6 bases not matched to a gene. CDR3 nucleotide sequence: TGTGCCAGCAGGGCACCGGGACAGGCCTACAATGAGCAGTTCTTC. The encoded protein is CASRAPGQAYNEQFF.

There are many counts of this clonotype. This chain joins TRBV10-3 and TRBJ2-3, with 7 bases matching TRBD1. This CDR3 region has 15 residues. V shed 4 bases, J shed 4 bases, and the junction held 8 bases outside the gene matches. CDR1 is ENHRY, CDR2 SYGVKD, per germline. The CDR3 DNA is TGTGCCATCAGTGCCAGACAGGGTGCGGCAGATACGCAGTATTTT. It encodes CAISARQGAADTQYF.

This clonotype has a count of ten or more. The chain couples TRBV20-1 to TRBJ2-3; 8 bases align to TRBD1. Germline V lookup: CDR1 DFQATT, CDR2 SNEGSKA (reference sequence). The CDR3 consists of 15 residues. V trimming: 4 bases; J trimming: 2 bases; junction bases outside the gene matches: 8. CDR3 nucleotides: TGCAGTGCTAACACCCGGACAGGGACCACAGATACGCAGTATTTT. Encoded protein: CSANTRTGTTDTQYF.

This clonotype was seen only a few times. This rearrangement joins TRBV6-6 to TRBJ2-5, with D uncertain. Germline V gene lookup returns CDR1 MNHNY and CDR2 SVGAGI (reference sequence). Trimming left V 6 bases short and J 0 bases short, with 8 bases between. The length of the CDR3 is 13 residues. CDR3 in amino acids: CASSGRYQETQYF. The CDR3 DNA follows: TGTGCCAGCAGCGGACGGTACCAAGAGACCCAGTACTTC.

In this sample, this clonotype turned up many times. This rearrangement joins TRBV20-1 to TRBJ2-7; D unclear. Trimming stripped 4 bases from V and 6 bases from J, with 10 bases between. Germline V gives CDR1 DFQATT, CDR2 SNEGSKA (reference sequence). The CDR3 is 11 residues long. CDR3 in DNA: TGCAGTGCTACAGAAGGGTTCGAGCAGTACTTC. Translation gives CSATEGFEQYF.

This clonotype was observed many times. The CDR3 DNA reads as TGTGCCAGCAGTTTAGGTTCGGCGGGGGGCCGAGGTTATGAGCAGTTCTTC. Encoded protein: CASSLGSAGGRGYEQFF. The J gene is TRBJ2-1, the V gene TRBV28, with 8 nucleotides matching TRBD2. The CDR3 covers 17 residues. Germline V lookup: CDR1 MDHEN, CDR2 SYDVKM. V lost 2 bases, J lost 8 bases, and 14 bases stayed unmatched.

The V call is TRBV10-3, the J call TRBJ2-3; 7 bases align to TRBD2. This CDR3 is built from 13 residues. Germline V lookup: CDR1 ENHRY, CDR2 SYGVKD. V trimming: 7 bases; J trimming: 2 bases; junction bases outside the gene matches: 3. The DNA of the CDR3 is TGTGCCATCACTAGCGGCCTCACAGATACGCAGTATTTT. This codes for CAITSGLTDTQYF.

This clonotype was seen at least ten times. V usage is TRBV2 and J usage is TRBJ2-4; D is perhaps TRBD2 (7 bases). V was shortened by 11 bases and J by 0 bases, with 14 bases between the two germline ends. The CDR3 runs 14 residues. Germline CDR1 SNHLY, CDR2 FYNNEI. DNA of the CDR3: TGTGCCGGTAGGGGGGGACTAGCCAAAAACATTCAGTACTTC. As protein: CAGRGGLAKNIQYF.

J is TRBJ2-1 and V is TRBV5-1; D not certain. V lost 3 bases and J 5 bases, leaving 9 bases between the germline ends. The germline V gene encodes CDR1 SGHRS and CDR2 YFSETQ. The CDR3 contains 13 residues. In DNA, the CDR3 is TGCGCCAGCAGCTCCGCTAGAAACAATGAGCAGTTCTTC. Translation gives CASSSARNNEQFF.

At least ten counts were recorded for this clonotype. This chain uses TRBV27 with TRBJ2-1, with 16 bases lining up with TRBD2. The CDR3 runs to 18 residues. Germline loops: CDR1 MNHEY, CDR2 SMNVEV (reference sequence). The ends lost 4 bases at V and 2 bases at J; junction bases unmatched: 5. The CDR3 DNA reads TGTGCCAGCAGTTGGGGACTAGCGGGAGGGTACACCTACAATGAGCAGTTCTTC. Amino acids: CASSWGLAGGYTYNEQFF.

This clonotype was detected only a few times. The chain combines TRBV7-2 with TRBJ1-4; no clear D gene. V lost 8 bases and J lost 0, with 4 bases in between. Per the germline V gene, CDR1 is SGHTA and CDR2 is FQGNSA. The CDR3 loop spans 12 amino acids. CDR3 nucleotide sequence: TGTGCCAGCGGGTCAACTAATGAAAAACTGTTTTTT. Its protein product is CASGSTNEKLFF.

As regards this clonotype: Being one base from a much bigger clone, this may be a read error. This rearrangement joins TRBV28 to TRBJ1-2; 9 bases agree with TRBD1. This CDR3 has 12 amino acids. The trim removed 10 bases at V and 7 bases at J, leaving 7 bases unmatched. Germline values: CDR1 MDHEN, CDR2 SYDVKM. The CDR3 protein is CAISGTGIGYTF. In DNA form, the CDR3 reads TGTGCCATCTCCGGGACAGGGATTGGCTACACCTTC.

This chain links TRBV6-5 with TRBJ2-7; 14 nucleotides match TRBD2. Trimming cost V 2 bases and J 0 bases; bases outside gene matches: 0. Germline V gene data show CDR1 as MNHEY and CDR2 as SVGAGI. This CDR3 is built from 16 residues. The CDR3 sequence: CASSYGTSGSSYEQYF. CDR3 bases: TGTGCCAGCAGTTACGGGACTAGCGGGAGCTCCTACGAGCAGTACTTC.